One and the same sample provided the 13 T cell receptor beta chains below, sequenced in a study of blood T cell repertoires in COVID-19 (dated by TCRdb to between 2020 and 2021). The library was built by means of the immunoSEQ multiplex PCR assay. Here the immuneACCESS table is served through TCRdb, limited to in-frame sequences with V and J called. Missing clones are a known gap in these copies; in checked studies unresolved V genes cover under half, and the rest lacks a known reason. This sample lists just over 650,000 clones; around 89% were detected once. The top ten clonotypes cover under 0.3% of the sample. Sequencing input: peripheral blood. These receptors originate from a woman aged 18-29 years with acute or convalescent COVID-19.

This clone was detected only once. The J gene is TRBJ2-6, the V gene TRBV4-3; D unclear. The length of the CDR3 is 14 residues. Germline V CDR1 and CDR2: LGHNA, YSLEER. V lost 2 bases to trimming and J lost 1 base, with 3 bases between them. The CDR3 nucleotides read TGCGCCAGCAGCCAACTATCTGGGGCCAACGTCCTGACTTTC. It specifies CASSQLSGANVLTF.

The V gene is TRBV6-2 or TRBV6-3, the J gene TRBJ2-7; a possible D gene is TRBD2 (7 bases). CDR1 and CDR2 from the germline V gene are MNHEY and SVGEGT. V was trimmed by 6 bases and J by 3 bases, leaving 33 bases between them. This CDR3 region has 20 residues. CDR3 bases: TGTGCCAGCAGCCTGAGAAGAACCACTTTGCGTAGAGGGGGGGACTACGAGCAGTACTTC. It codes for CASSLRRTTLRRGGDYEQYF.

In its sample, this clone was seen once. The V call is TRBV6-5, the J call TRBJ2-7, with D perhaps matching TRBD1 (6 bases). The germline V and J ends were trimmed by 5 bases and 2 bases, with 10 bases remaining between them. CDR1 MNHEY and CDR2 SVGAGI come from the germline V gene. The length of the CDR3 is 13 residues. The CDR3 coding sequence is TGTGCCAGCAGTAGGACAGCCACCTACGAGCAGTACTTC. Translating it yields CASSRTATYEQYF.

The CDR3 loop reads CASSYSAVSGNTIYF. DNA for the CDR3: TGTGCCAGCAGTTACTCTGCGGTCTCTGGAAACACCATATATTTT. V and J are TRBV6-5 and TRBJ1-3; no clear D. Trimming shortened V by 0 bases and J by 0 bases, and 6 bases separated the two germline ends. Germline lookup yields CDR1 MNHEY and CDR2 SVGAGI. The CDR3 is made up of 15 amino acids.

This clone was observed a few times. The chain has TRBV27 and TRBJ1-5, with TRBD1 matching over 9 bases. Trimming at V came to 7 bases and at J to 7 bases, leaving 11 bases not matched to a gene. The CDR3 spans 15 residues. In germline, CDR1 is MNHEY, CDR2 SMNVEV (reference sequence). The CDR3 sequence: CASTPLGTGPQPQHF. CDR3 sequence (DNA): TGTGCCAGCACCCCCCTCGGGACAGGGCCCCAGCCCCAGCATTTT.

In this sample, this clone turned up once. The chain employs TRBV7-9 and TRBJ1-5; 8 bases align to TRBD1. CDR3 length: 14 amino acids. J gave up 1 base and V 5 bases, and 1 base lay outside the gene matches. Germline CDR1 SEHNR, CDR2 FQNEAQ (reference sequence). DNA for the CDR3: TGTGCCAGCAGCCGGACAGGGAGCAATCAGCCCCAGCATTTT. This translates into CASSRTGSNQPQHF.

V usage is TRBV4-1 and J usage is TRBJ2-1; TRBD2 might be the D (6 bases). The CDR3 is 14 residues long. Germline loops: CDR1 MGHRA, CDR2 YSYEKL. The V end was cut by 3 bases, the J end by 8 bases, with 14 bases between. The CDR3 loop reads CASSQGRGSYEQFF. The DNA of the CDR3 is TGCGCCAGCAGCCAGGGGCGGGGCTCGTATGAGCAGTTCTTC.

The CDR3 region is CATSDSGQLDTIYF. CDR3 in DNA: TGTGCCACCAGTGACTCGGGACAGTTGGACACCATATATTTT. The gene calls are TRBV24-1 and TRBJ1-3, with 7 positions matching TRBD1. V dropped 4 bases and J dropped 8; count of bases not matched to a gene: 7. Germline V gives CDR1 KGHDR, CDR2 SFDVKD. CDR3 length: 14 amino acids.

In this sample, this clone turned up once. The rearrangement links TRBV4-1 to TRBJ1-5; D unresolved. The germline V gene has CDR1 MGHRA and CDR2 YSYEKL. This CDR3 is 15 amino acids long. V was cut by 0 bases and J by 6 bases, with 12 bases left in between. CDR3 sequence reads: CASSQDRGETQPQHF. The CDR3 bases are TGCGCCAGCAGCCAAGATCGCGGGGAAACTCAGCCCCAGCATTTT.

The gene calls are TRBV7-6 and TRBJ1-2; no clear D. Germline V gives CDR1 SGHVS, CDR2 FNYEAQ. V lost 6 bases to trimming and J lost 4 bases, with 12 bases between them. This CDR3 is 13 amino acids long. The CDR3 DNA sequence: TGTGCCAGCAGTTTGGACGGGGTCTATGGCTACACCTTC. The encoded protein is CASSLDGVYGYTF.

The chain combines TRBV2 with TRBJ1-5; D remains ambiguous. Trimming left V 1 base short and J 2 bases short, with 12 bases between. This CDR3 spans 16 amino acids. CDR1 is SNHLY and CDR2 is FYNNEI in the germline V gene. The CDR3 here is CASSEGSTRRNQPQHF. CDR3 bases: TGTGCCAGCAGTGAAGGTAGTACGCGGCGCAATCAGCCCCAGCATTTT.

The CDR3 reads CASSQEKRSASVYEQYF. CDR3 in DNA: TGCGCCAGCAGCCAAGAAAAGCGTTCCGCGTCTGTCTACGAGCAGTACTTC. The chain carries TRBV4-1 and TRBJ2-7; no definite D call. Germline V gene data show CDR1 as MGHRA and CDR2 as YSYEKL. The ends were cut back, 0 bases at V and 3 bases at J, with 18 bases in the middle. The CDR3 is 17 amino acids.

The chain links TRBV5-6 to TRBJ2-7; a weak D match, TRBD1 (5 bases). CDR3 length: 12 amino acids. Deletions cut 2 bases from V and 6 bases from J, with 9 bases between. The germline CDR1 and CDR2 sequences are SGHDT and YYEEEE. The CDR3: CASSFQGTEQYF. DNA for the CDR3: TGTGCCAGCAGCTTTCAGGGTACCGAGCAGTACTTC.